The clone carrying this T cell receptor (beta chain) has only a few counts. Its antigen is undetermined. The data are from a study of T cells in Graves' hyperthyroidism and ophthalmopathy. Study-wide results and caveats: Classification by a 13 V-J model distinguished ophthalmopathy from stable hyperthyroidism. Blood also contained most expanded thyroid clonotypes above 0.001.

TCR beta CDR3 regions were amplified from RNA. Initially, a first-round RT-PCR of the TCR CDR3 employed the HTBI primer set. One entry per CDR3 protein results from TCRdb running MiXCR on the multiplex PCR reads. The data hold about 260,000 distinct CDR3 sequences, with 20% to 25% observed a single time. The clonotype was recovered from a man aged 30 to 39 with Graves' ophthalmopathy. Sequencing was done on a sample of blood.

In DNA, the CDR3 is TGTGCCAGCGGACAGGGGGCCTTTGAAAAACTGTTTTTT. Protein sequence: CASGQGAFEKLFF. This chain connects TRBV19 to TRBJ1-4, with 11 bases identical to TRBD1. This CDR3 has 13 amino acids. With V trimmed by 9 bases and J by 7 bases, 4 bases remained unmatched. The germline V gene encodes CDR1 LNHDA and CDR2 SQIVND (reference sequence).